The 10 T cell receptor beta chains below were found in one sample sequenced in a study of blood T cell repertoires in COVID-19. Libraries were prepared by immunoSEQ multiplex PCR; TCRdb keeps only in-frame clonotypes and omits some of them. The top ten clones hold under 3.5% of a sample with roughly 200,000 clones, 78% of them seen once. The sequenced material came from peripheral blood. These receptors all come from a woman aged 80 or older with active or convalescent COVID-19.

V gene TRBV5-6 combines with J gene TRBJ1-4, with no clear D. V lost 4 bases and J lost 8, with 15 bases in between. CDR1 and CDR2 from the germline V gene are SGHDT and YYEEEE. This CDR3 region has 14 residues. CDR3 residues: CASSIGGHSEKLFF. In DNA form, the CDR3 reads TGTGCCAGCAGCATAGGAGGGCATAGCGAAAAACTGTTTTTT. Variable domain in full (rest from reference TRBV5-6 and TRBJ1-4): DAGVTQSPTHLIKTRGQQVTLRCSPKSGHDTVSWYQQALGQGPQFIFQYYEEEERQRGNFPDRFSGHQFPNYSSELNVNALLLGDSALYLCASSIGGHSEKLFFGSGTQLSVL.

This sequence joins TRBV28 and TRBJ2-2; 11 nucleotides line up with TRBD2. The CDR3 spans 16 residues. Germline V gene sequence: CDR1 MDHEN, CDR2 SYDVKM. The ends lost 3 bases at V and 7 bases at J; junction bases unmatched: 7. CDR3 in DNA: TGTGCCAGCAGTTTTACTAGCGGGGGTCGTGGCGGGGAGCTGTTTTTT. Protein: CASSFTSGGRGGELFF.

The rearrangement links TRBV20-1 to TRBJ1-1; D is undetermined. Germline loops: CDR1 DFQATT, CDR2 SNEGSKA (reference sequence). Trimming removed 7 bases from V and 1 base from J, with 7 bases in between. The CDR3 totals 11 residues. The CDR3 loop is CSDGRNTEAFF. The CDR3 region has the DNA TGCAGTGATGGGAGGAACACTGAAGCTTTCTTT.

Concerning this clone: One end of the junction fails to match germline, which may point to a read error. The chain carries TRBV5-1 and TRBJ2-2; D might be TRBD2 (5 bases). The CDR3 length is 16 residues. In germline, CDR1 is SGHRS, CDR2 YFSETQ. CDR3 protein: CASTLMRESNTGELFF. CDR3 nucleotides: TGCGCCAGCACCCTAATGCGAGAATCGAACACCGGGGAGTTGTTTTTT.

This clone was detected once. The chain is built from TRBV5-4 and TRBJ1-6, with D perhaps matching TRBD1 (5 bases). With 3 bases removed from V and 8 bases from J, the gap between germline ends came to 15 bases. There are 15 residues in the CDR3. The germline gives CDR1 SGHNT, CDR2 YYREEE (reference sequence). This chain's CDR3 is CASSSPGGTDSPLHF. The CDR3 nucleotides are TGTGCCAGCAGCTCGCCGGGAGGGACGGATTCACCCCTCCACTTT.

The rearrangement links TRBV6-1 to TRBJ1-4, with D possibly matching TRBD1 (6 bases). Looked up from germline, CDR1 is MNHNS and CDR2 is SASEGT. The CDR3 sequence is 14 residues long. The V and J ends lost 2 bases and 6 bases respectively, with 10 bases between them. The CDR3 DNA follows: TGTGCCAGCAGTGAACGGCAGGGGTATGAAAAACTGTTTTTT. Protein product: CASSERQGYEKLFF.

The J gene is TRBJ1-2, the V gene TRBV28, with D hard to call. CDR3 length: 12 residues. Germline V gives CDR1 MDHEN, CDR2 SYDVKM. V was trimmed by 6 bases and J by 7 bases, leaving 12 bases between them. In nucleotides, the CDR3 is TGTGCCAGCAGCCCCCCGGGAGGTGGCTACACCTTC. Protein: CASSPPGGGYTF.

This CDR3 reads CASSEQPGQGAYTF. The CDR3 nucleotides read TGTGCCAGCAGCGAGCAACCGGGACAGGGGGCCTACACCTTC. The chain joins TRBV14 to TRBJ1-2, with TRBD1 matching over 12 bases. V gave up 5 bases and J gave up 10 bases; unmatched junction bases: 8. Germline assignment: CDR1 SGHDN and CDR2 FVKESK. CDR3 length: 14 residues.

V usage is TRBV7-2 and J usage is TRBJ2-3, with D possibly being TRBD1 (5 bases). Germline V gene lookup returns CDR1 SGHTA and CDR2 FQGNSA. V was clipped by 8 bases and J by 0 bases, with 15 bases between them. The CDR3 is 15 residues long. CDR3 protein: CASRTSPRSTDTQYF. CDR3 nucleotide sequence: TGTGCCAGCCGGACAAGTCCTCGAAGCACAGATACGCAGTATTTT.

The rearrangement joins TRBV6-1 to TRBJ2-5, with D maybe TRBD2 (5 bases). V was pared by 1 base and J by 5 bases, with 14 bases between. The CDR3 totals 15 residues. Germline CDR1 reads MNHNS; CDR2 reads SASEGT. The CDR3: CASSEDTSLRETQYF. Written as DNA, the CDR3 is TGTGCCAGCAGTGAAGATACTAGTCTTAGGGAGACCCAGTACTTC.